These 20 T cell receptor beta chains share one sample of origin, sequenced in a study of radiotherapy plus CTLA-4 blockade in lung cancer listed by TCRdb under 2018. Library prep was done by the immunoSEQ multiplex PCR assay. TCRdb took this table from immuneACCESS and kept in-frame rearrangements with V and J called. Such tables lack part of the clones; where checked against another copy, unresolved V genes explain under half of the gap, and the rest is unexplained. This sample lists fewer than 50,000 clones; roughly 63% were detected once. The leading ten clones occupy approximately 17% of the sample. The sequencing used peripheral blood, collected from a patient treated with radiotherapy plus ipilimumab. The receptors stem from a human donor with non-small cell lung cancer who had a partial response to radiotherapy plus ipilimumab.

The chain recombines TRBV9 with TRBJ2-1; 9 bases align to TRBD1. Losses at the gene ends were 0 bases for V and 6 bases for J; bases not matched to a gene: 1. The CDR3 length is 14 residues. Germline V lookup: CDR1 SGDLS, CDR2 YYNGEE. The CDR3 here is CASSVGDRVNEQFF. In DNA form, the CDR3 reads TGTGCCAGCAGCGTAGGGGACAGGGTCAATGAGCAGTTCTTC.

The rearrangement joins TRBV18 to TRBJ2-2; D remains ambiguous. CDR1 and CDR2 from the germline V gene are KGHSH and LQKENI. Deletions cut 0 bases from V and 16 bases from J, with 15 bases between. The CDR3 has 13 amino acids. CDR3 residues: CASSPPVAAKAFF. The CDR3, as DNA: TGTGCCAGCTCACCACCGGTGGCGGCGAAGGCGTTTTTT.

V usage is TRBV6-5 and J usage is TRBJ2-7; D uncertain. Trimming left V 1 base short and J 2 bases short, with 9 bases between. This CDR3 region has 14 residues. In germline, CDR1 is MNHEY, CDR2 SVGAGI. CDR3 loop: CASSYFDKTYEQYF. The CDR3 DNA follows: TGTGCCAGCAGTTACTTCGACAAGACCTACGAGCAGTACTTC.

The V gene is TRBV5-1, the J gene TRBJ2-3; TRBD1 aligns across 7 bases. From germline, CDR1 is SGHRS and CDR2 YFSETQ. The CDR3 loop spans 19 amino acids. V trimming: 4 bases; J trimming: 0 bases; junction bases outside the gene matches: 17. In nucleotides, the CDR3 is TGCGCCAGCAGCCTCCCCCAAACTGGACAGGCGAGGAGCACAGATACGCAGTATTTT. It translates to CASSLPQTGQARSTDTQYF.

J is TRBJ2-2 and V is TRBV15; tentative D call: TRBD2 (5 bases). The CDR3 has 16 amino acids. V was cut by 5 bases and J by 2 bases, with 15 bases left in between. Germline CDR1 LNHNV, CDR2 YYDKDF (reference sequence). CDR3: CATSPKVRDNTGELFF. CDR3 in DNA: TGTGCCACCAGCCCAAAGGTCCGGGATAACACCGGGGAGCTGTTTTTT. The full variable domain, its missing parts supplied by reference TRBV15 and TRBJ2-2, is DAMVIQNPRYQVTQFGKPVTLSCSQTLNHNVMYWYQQKSSQAPKLLFHYYDKDFNNEADTPDNFQSRRPNTSFCFLDIRSPGLGDTAMYLCATSPKVRDNTGELFFGEGSRLTVL.

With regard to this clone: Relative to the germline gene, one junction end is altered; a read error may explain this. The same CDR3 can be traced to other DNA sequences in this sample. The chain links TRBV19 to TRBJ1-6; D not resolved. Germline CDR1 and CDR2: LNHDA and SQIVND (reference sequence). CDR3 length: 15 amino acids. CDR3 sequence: CASSPRTGRNSPLHF. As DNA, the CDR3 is TGTGCCAGTAGTCCCAGGACCGGGAGGAATTCCCCCCTCCACTTT.

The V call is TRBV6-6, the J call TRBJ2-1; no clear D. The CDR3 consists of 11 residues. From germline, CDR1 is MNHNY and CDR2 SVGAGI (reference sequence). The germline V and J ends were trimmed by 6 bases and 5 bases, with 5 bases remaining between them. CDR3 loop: CASSLDNEQFF. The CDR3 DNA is TGTGCCAGCAGCCTTGACAATGAGCAGTTCTTC.

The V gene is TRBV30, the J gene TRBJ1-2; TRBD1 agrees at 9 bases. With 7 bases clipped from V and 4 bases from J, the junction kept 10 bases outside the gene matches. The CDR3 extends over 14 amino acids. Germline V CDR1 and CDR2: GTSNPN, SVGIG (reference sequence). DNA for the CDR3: TGTGCCTATTATCCGGGACAGGGATCCTATGGCTACACCTTC. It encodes CAYYPGQGSYGYTF.

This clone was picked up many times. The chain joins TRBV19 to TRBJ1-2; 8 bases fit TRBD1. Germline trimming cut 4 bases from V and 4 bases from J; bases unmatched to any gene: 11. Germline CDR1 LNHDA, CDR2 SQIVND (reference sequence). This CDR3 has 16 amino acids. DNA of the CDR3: TGTGCCAGTAGTAAACTTCAGGGGGCACGGGGCTATGGCTACACCTTC. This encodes CASSKLQGARGYGYTF.

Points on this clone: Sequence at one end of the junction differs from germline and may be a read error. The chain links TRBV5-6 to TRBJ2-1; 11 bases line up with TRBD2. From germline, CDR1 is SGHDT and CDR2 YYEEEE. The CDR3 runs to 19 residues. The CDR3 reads CASSLEQGIWGTSGNGQFF. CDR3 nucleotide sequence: TGTGCCAGCAGCTTGGAACAGGGAATTTGGGGGACTAGCGGCAATGGGCAGTTCTTC.

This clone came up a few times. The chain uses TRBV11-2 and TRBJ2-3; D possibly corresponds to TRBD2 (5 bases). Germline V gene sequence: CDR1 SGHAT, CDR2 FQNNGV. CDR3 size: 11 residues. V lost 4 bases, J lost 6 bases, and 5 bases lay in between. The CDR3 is CASSWEDTQYF. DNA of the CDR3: TGTGCCAGCAGCTGGGAGGATACGCAGTATTTT. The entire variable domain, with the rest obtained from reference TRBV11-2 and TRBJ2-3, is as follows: EAGVAQSPRYKIIEKRQSVAFWCNPISGHATLYWYQQILGQGPKLLIQFQNNGVVDDSQLPKDRFSAERLKGVDSTLKIQPAKLEDSAVYLCASSWEDTQYFGPGTRLTVL.

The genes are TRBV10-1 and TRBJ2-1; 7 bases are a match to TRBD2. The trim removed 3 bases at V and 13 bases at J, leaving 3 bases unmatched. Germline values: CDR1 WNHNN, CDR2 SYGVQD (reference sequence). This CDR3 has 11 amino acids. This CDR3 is CASSDGRYQFF. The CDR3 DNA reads TGCGCCAGCAGTGACGGGAGGTATCAGTTCTTC.

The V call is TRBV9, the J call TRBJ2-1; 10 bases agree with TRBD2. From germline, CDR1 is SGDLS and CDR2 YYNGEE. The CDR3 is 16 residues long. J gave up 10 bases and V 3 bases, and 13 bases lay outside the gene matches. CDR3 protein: CASSAGTSALDGEQFF. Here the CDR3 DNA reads TGTGCCAGCAGCGCAGGGACTAGCGCTTTAGACGGGGAGCAGTTCTTC.

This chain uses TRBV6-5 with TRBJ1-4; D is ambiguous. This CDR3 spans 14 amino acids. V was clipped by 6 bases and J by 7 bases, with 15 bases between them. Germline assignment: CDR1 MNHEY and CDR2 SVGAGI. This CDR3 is CASSPFGEGEKLFF. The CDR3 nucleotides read TGTGCCAGCAGCCCCTTTGGTGAGGGTGAAAAACTGTTTTTT.

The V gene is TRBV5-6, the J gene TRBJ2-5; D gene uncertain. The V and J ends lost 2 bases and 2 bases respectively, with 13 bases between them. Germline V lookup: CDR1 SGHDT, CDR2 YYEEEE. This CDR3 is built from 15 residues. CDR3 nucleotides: TGTGCCAGCAGCTTCACCAGTACGTATCAAGAGACCCAGTACTTC. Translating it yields CASSFTSTYQETQYF.

In DNA, the CDR3 is TGCGCCAGCAGCCAAGGGGGGGAGGTTAGGAGTACAGATACGCAGTATTTT. Translated, it gives CASSQGGEVRSTDTQYF. This sequence joins TRBV4-1 and TRBJ2-3, with D tentatively TRBD2 (6 bases). From germline, CDR1 is MGHRA and CDR2 YSYEKL. V dropped 1 base and J dropped 3 bases, with 17 bases sitting between them. The CDR3 has 17 amino acids.

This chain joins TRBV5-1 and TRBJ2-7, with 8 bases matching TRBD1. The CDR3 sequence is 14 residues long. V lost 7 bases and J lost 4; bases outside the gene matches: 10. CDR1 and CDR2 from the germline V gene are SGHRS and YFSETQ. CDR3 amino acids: CASCLDRAPYEQYF. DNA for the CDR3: TGCGCCAGCTGCCTGGACAGGGCCCCTTACGAGCAGTACTTC.

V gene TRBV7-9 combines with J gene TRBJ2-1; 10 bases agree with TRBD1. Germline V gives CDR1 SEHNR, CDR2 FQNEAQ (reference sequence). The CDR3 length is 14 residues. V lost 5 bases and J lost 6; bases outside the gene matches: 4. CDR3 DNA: TGTGCCAGCAGCCGGACAGGGGGGGGCAATGAGCAGTTCTTC. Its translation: CASSRTGGGNEQFF.

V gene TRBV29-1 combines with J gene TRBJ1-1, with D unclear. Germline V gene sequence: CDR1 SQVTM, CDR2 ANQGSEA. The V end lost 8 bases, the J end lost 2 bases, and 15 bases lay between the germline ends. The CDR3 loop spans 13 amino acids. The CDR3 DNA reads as TGCAGCCCACAACGAGGGCCTAACACTGAAGCTTTCTTT. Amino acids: CSPQRGPNTEAFF.

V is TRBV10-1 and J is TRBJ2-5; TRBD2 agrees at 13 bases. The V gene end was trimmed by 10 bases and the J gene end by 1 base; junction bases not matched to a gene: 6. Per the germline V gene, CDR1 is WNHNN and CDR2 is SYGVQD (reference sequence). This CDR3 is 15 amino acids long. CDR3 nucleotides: TGCGCCACAACAGGACTAGCGGGGGTCCAAGAGACCCAGTACTTC. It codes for CATTGLAGVQETQYF.